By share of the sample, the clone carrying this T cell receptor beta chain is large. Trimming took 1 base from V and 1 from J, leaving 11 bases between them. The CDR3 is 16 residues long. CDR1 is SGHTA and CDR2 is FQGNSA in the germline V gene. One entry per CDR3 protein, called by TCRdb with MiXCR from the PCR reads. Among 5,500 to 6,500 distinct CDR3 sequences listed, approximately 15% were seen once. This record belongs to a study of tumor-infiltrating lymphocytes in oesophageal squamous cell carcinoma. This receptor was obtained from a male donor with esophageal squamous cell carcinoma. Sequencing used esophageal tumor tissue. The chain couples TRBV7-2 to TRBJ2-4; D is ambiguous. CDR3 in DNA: TGTGCCAGCAGCTTAGTTACCGGGCTGGCCAAAAACATTCAGTACTTC. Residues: CASSLVTGLAKNIQYF.